The text below deals with one T cell receptor beta chain. The data derive from a study of T cell changes during pregnancy in multiple sclerosis. Sequencing was performed with immunoSEQ multiplex PCR; in TCRdb, only in-frame clones are kept and a portion is missing. The sample has 85,000 to 95,000 clones, around 92% seen once. The TCR was taken from a female donor in good health, enrolled as a control in a pregnancy study. The sample was peripheral blood, taken after pregnancy.

CDR3 amino acids: CASSSRQGSAYGYTF. CDR3 coding DNA: TGTGCCAGCAGCTCGCGACAGGGGAGTGCCTATGGCTACACCTTC. This sequence joins TRBV7-2 and TRBJ1-2; 8 bases are shared with TRBD1. CDR3 length: 15 amino acids. Losses at the gene ends were 4 bases for V and 4 bases for J; bases not matched to a gene: 8. Germline CDR1 is SGHTA and CDR2 is FQGNSA. Combining the CDR3 with reference TRBV7-2 and TRBJ1-2 gives the whole variable domain GAGVSQSPSNKVTEKGKDVELRCDPISGHTALYWYRQSLGQGLEFLIYFQGNSAPDKSGLPSDRFSAERTGGSVSTLTIQRTQQEDSAVYLCASSSRQGSAYGYTFGSGTRLTVV.